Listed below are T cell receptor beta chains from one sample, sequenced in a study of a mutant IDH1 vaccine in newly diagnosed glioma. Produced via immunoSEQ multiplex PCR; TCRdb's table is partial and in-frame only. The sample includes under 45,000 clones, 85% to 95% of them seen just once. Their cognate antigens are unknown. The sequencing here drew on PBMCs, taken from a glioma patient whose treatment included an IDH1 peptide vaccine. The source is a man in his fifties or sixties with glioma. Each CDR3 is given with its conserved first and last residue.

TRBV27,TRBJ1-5,CASSLSGDPRWPQHF
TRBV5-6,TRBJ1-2,CASSSMDSQLYGYTF
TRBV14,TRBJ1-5,CASSQAPSQPQHF
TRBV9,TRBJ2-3,CASSELAGSTDTQYF
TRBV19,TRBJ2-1,CASSPSATYNEQFF
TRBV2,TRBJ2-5,CASRDRVPQETQYF
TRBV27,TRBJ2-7,CASSHRGPYEQYF
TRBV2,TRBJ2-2,CASSEMGQGSAGELFF
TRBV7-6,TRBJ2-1,CASSQGLAGDHEQFF
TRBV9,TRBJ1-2,CASSGRDRVHPDGYTF
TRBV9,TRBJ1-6,CASSPPGAYNSPLHF
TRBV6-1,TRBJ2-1,CASSVAGGRNEQFF
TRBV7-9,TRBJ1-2,CASSSHPGQDNGYTF
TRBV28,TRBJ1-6,CASSLEVRPGNSPLHF
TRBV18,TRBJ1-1,CASSKQGRTEAFF
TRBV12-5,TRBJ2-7,CASGQTSGQRFYEQYF
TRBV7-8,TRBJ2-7,CASSLARTGPYEQYF
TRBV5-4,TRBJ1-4,CASSLDQANEKLFF
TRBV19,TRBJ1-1,CASSSVRNTEAFF
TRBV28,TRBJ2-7,CASSLLQGYEQYF
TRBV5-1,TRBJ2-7,CASTSGTSGYEQYF
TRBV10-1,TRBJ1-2,CASSASRTGGAEGYTF
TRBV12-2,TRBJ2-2,CASRAVRASKNTGELFF